Below are 4 T cell receptor beta chains sequenced from a single sample in a study of cytomegalovirus exposure and HLA in healthy donors. The PCR was carried out with 60 Vbeta primers and 13 Jbeta primers. Clones were read by immunoSEQ multiplex PCR, and TCRdb kept only the in-frame ones, dropping some. This sample has under 200,000 clones, with about 75% found just once. Sequences were obtained from PBMCs. The receptors derive from a male donor in good health and CMV-seronegative.

The chain combines TRBV6-1 with TRBJ1-2, with D perhaps matching TRBD1 (5 bases). From germline, CDR1 is MNHNS and CDR2 SASEGT. CDR3 length: 16 amino acids. Between the trimmed V and J ends, which lost 0 bases and 6 bases, there was a span of 17 bases. The CDR3 sequence: CASSEAAPTGPHGYTF. The CDR3 region has the DNA TGTGCCAGCAGTGAAGCCGCCCCCACAGGCCCTCATGGCTACACCTTC.

V gene TRBV5-1 combines with J gene TRBJ2-3; TRBD2 aligns across 11 bases. The V gene end was trimmed by 3 bases and the J gene end by 2 bases; junction bases not matched to a gene: 5. Germline V gene lookup returns CDR1 SGHRS and CDR2 YFSETQ. There are 16 residues in the CDR3. CDR3 DNA sequence: TGCGCCAGCAGCTCAACTAGCGGGAGCTACACAGATACGCAGTATTTT. This encodes CASSSTSGSYTDTQYF.

The CDR3, as DNA: TGTGCCAGCGGCCAGGGGACCCAGTACTTC. It specifies CASGQGTQYF. The V and J genes are TRBV28 and TRBJ2-5; a possible D gene is TRBD1 (5 bases). V lost 8 bases, J lost 7 bases, and 8 bases lay in between. CDR3 size: 10 residues. From germline, CDR1 is MDHEN and CDR2 SYDVKM.

The rearrangement links TRBV9 to TRBJ2-7, with a weak D call TRBD2 (5 bases). In germline, CDR1 is SGDLS, CDR2 YYNGEE. This CDR3 contains 13 residues. V was pared by 0 bases and J by 7 bases, with 11 bases between. In nucleotides, the CDR3 is TGTGCCAGCAGCGTAGTGGGCCGAGGGGAGCAGTACTTC. Residues: CASSVVGRGEQYF.